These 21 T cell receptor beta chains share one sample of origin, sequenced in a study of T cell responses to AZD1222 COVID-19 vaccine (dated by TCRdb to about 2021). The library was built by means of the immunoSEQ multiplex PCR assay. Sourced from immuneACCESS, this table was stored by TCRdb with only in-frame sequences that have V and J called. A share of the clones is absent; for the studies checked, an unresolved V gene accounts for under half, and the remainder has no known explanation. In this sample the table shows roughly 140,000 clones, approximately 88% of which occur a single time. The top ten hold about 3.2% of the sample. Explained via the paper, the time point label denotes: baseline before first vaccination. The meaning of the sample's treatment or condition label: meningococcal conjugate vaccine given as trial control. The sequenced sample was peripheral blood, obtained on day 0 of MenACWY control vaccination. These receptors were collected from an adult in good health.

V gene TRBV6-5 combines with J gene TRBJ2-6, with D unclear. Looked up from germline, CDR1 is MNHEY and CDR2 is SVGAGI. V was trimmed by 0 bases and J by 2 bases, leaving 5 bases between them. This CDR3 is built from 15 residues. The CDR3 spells CASSYSDPGANVLTF. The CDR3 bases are TGTGCCAGCAGTTACTCAGATCCTGGGGCCAACGTCCTGACTTTC.

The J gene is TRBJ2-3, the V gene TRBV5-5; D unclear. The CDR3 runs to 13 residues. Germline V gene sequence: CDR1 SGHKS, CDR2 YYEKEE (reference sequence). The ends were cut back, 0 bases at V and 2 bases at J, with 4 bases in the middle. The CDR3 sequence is CASSLDITDTQYF. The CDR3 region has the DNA TGTGCCAGCAGCTTGGACATCACAGATACGCAGTATTTT.

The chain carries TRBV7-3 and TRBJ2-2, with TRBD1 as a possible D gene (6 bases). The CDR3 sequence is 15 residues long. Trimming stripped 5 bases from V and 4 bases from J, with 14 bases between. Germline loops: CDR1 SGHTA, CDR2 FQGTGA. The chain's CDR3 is CASSRQEQGTGELFF. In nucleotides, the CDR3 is TGTGCCAGCAGCCGCCAAGAACAGGGCACCGGGGAGCTGTTTTTT.

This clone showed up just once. For the CDR3, the DNA is TGTGCCACCAGTGATTTGAGCGCCGGGGAGCTGTTTTTT. Translated: CATSDLSAGELFF. The chain employs TRBV24-1 and TRBJ2-2; D not resolved. V dropped 0 bases and J dropped 6 bases, with 4 bases sitting between them. The CDR3 extends over 13 amino acids. Germline CDR1 reads KGHDR; CDR2 reads SFDVKD.

The CDR3: CATSDSSVVTYGYTF. In DNA, the CDR3 is TGTGCCACCAGTGATTCGTCGGTAGTGACCTATGGCTACACCTTC. V is TRBV24-1 and J is TRBJ1-2; D is uncertain. V was pared by 2 bases and J by 4 bases, with 13 bases between. Germline V lookup: CDR1 KGHDR, CDR2 SFDVKD. The CDR3 contains 15 residues.

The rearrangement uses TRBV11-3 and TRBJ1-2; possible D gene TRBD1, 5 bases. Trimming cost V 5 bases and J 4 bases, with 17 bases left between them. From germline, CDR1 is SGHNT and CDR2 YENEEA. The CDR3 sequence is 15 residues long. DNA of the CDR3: TGTGCCAGCAGCCCCAGATCCCGACAGCTCTATGGCTACACCTTC. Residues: CASSPRSRQLYGYTF. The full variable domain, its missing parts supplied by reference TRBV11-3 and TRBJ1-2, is EAGVVQSPRYKIIEKKQPVAFWCNPISGHNTLYWYLQNLGQGPELLIRYENEEAVDDSQLPKDRFSAERLKGVDSTLKIQPAELGDSAVYLCASSPRSRQLYGYTFGSGTRLTVV.

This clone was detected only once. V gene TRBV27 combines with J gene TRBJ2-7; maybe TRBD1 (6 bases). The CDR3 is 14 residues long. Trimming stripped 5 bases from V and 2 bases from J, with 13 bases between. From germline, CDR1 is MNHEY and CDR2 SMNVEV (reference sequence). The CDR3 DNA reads TGTGCCAGCAGTCTCCGGGACACCACCTACGAGCAGTACTTC. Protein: CASSLRDTTYEQYF.

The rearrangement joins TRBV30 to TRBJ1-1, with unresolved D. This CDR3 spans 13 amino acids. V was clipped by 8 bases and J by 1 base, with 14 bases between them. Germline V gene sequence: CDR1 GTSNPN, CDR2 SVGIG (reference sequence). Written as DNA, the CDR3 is TGTGCCAGCAGGAGGTCGGAGAACACTGAAGCTTTCTTT. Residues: CASRRSENTEAFF.

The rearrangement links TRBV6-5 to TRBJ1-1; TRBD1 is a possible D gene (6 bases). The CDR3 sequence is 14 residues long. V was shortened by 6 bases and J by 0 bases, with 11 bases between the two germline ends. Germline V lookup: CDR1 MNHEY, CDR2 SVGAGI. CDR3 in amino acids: CASRNRALNTEAFF. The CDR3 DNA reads TGTGCCAGCAGGAACAGGGCCCTGAACACTGAAGCTTTCTTT.

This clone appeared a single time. The CDR3 spells CATMGTVFYNEQFF. CDR3 sequence (DNA): TGTGCCACGATGGGGACAGTCTTCTACAATGAGCAGTTCTTC. The V and J genes are TRBV10-3 and TRBJ2-1, with 7 nucleotides matching TRBD1. This CDR3 has 14 amino acids. The germline V gene encodes CDR1 ENHRY and CDR2 SYGVKD. V dropped 10 bases and J dropped 3; count of bases not matched to a gene: 9.

CDR3 sequence (DNA): TGCGCCAGCAGCTTGGGGGGAGTAATCGAAGCTTTCTTT. It yields the protein CASSLGGVIEAFF. This chain connects TRBV5-1 to TRBJ1-1, with D hard to call. Trimming cost V 0 bases and J 8 bases, with 11 bases left between them. CDR3 length equals 13 residues. The germline V gene encodes CDR1 SGHRS and CDR2 YFSETQ.

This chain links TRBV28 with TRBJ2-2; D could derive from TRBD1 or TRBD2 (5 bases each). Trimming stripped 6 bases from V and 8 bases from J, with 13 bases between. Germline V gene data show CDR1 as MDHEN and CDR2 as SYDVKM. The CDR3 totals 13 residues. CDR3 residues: CASSLRGSGELFF. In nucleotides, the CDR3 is TGTGCCAGCAGCTTGAGGGGTTCGGGGGAGCTGTTTTTT.

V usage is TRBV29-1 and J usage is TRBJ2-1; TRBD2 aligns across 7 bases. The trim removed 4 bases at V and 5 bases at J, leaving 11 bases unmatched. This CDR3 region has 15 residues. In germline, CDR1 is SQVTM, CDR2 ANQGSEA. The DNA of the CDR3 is TGCAGCGTTGTCAGACTAGCCCCCAGCCACAATGAGCAGTTCTTC. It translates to CSVVRLAPSHNEQFF.

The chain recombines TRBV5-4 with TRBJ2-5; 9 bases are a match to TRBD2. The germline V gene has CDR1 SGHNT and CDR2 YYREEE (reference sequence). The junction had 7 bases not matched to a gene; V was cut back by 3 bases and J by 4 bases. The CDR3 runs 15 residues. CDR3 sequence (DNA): TGTGCCAGCAGCTCGGACGGCGGGAGGGGAGAGACCCAGTACTTC. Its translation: CASSSDGGRGETQYF.

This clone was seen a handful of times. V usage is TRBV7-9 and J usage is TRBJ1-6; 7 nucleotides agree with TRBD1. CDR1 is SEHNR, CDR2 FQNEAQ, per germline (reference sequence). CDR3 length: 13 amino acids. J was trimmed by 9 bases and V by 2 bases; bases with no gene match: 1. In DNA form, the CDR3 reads TGTGCCAGCAGCTTACAGGGGGGTTCACCCCTCCACTTT. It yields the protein CASSLQGGSPLHF.

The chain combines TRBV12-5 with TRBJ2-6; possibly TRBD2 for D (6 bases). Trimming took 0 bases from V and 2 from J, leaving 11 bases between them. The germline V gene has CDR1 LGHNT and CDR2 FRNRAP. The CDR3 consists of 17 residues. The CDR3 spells CASGLVLGGPGANVLTF. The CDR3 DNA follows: TGTGCTAGTGGTTTGGTACTCGGAGGGCCTGGGGCCAACGTCCTGACTTTC.

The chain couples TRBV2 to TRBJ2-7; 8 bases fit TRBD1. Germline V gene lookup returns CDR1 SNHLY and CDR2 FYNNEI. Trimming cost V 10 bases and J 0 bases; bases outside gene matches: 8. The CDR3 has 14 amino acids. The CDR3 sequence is CATSRQGFSYEQYF. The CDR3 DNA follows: TGTGCCACGAGTAGACAGGGGTTCTCCTACGAGCAGTACTTC.

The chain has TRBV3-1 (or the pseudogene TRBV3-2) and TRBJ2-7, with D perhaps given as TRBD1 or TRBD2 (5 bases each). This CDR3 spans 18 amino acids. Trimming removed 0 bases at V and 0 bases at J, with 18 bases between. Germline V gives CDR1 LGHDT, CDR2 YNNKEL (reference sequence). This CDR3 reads CASSQDQLKSGTSYEQYF. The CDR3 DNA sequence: TGTGCCAGCAGCCAAGATCAGTTAAAGTCAGGGACCTCCTACGAGCAGTACTTC.

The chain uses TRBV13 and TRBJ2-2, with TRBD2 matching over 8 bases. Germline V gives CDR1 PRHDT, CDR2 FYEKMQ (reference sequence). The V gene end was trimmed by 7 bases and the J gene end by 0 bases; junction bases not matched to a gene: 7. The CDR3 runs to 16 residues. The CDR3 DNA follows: TGTGCCAGCACCTGGGGGGGACTAGCGAACACCGGGGAGCTGTTTTTT. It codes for CASTWGGLANTGELFF.

CDR3 coding DNA: TGTGCCAGCAGCCGAGAGGGACAGTTTAGCAATCAGCCCCAGCATTTT. It translates to CASSREGQFSNQPQHF. The chain carries TRBV4-2 and TRBJ1-5; 7 bases agree with TRBD1. The CDR3 consists of 16 residues. Germline CDR1 reads LGHNA; CDR2 reads YNFKEQ. J lost 0 bases, V lost 4 bases, and 6 bases had no gene match.

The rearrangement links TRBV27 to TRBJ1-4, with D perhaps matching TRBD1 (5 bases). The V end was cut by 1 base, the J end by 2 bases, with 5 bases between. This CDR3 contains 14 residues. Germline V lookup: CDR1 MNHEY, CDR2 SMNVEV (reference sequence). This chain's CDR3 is CASSLWGTNEKLFF. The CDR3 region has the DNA TGTGCCAGCAGTTTATGGGGGACTAATGAAAAACTGTTTTTT. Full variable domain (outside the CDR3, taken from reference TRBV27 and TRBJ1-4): EAQVTQNPRYLITVTGKKLTVTCSQNMNHEYMSWYRQDPGLGLRQIYYSMNVEVTDKGDVPEGYKVSRKEKRNFPLILESPSPNQTSLYFCASSLWGTNEKLFFGSGTQLSVL.